These 30 T cell receptor beta chains share one sample of origin, sequenced in a study of metastatic and nonmetastatic thyroid tumors. Patients had received no treatment of any kind before thyroid surgery. MiXCR reprocessed the PCR reads for TCRdb. This table has 40,000 or so clones, roughly 13% appearing once. The sequenced sample was blood. Receptors were obtained from a female donor with papillary thyroid cancer or a benign thyroid nodule (not recorded which). Some clones in this sample may be carry-over from other donors' samples.

This clone was seen at least ten times. The rearrangement joins TRBV5-6 to TRBJ2-3; TRBD2 matches at 7 bases. Germline V gene data show CDR1 as SGHDT and CDR2 as YYEEEE. V shed 7 bases and J 4 bases; nucleotides not matched to a gene: 15. The CDR3 loop spans 16 amino acids. The CDR3 DNA is TGTGCCAGCTACCACCGGACTAGGGGAACGGCAGATACGCAGTATTTT. This encodes CASYHRTRGTADTQYF.

This clone was picked up many times. The genes are TRBV18 and TRBJ2-2; TRBD2 might be the D (5 bases). Germline assignment: CDR1 KGHSH and CDR2 LQKENI. The CDR3 extends over 15 amino acids. The V gene lost 6 bases and the J gene lost 5 bases, with 16 bases spanning the gap. CDR3 sequence reads: CASSPNEGRTGELFF. CDR3 bases: TGTGCCAGCTCGCCAAATGAGGGCCGGACCGGGGAGCTGTTTTTT.

This clone was recorded many times. The J gene is TRBJ1-1, the V gene TRBV28; no reliable D call. Looked up from germline, CDR1 is MDHEN and CDR2 is SYDVKM. The length of the CDR3 is 17 residues. Trimming removed 3 bases at V and 2 bases at J, with 19 bases between. The CDR3 nucleotides are TGTGCCAGCAGTTTTTATTACCCTAGCCTTTATAACACTGAAGCTTTCTTT. It yields the protein CASSFYYPSLYNTEAFF.

At least ten counts were recorded for this clone. The chain couples TRBV2 to TRBJ1-5; no clear D. The CDR3 sequence is 13 residues long. Trimming removed 8 bases at V and 6 bases at J, with 14 bases between. From germline, CDR1 is SNHLY and CDR2 FYNNEI. CDR3 in DNA: TGTGCCAGCGAGACATCCAACACTCAGCCCCAGCATTTT. It translates to CASETSNTQPQHF.

By share of the sample, this clone is medium-sized. The chain is built from TRBV12-3 or TRBV12-4 and TRBJ1-2; no firm D call. This CDR3 spans 12 amino acids. The germline V and J ends were trimmed by 4 bases and 4 bases, with 7 bases remaining between them. The CDR3 reads CASSSGPYGYTF. For the CDR3, the DNA is TGTGCCAGCAGTTCTGGCCCCTATGGCTACACCTTC.

The sample holds many counts of this clone. The rearrangement joins TRBV9 to TRBJ1-1; D uncertain. Germline V gene lookup returns CDR1 SGDLS and CDR2 YYNGEE. Trimming left V 4 bases short and J 1 base short, with 11 bases between. This CDR3 is built from 14 residues. The CDR3 nucleotides are TGTGCCAGCAGCCCAACCCATGGGAACACTGAAGCTTTCTTT. Residues: CASSPTHGNTEAFF.

This clone was detected once. The rearrangement uses TRBV24-1 and TRBJ1-2, with TRBD1 identical over 9 bases. V dropped 1 base and J dropped 2; count of bases not matched to a gene: 10. Germline CDR1 KGHDR, CDR2 SFDVKD. The CDR3 length is 18 residues. CDR3: CATSDFGSGTGLNYGYTF. The CDR3 nucleotides read TGTGCCACCAGTGATTTCGGTTCCGGGACAGGGCTGAACTATGGCTACACCTTC.

This clone was seen more than once but under ten times. The sample holds other DNA sequences that translate to the same CDR3. The V and J genes are TRBV13 and TRBJ1-5; D is possibly TRBD1 (6 bases). This CDR3 spans 15 amino acids. V lost 2 bases to trimming and J lost 0 bases, with 8 bases between them. Per the germline V gene, CDR1 is PRHDT and CDR2 is FYEKMQ (reference sequence). The CDR3 region has the DNA TGTGCCAGCAGCTTACGGACAGCTAGCAATCAGCCCCAGCATTTT. This sequence encodes CASSLRTASNQPQHF.

This clone is medium-sized (0.01 to 0.1%) within its sample. The chain is built from TRBV27 and TRBJ2-7; maybe TRBD1 (5 bases). Germline V gene data show CDR1 as MNHEY and CDR2 as SMNVEV (reference sequence). Trimming left V 2 bases short and J 2 bases short, with 13 bases between. CDR3 size: 15 residues. CDR3 residues: CASSLGAPHTYEQYF. The DNA for the CDR3 is TGTGCCAGCAGTTTAGGGGCCCCTCATACCTACGAGCAGTACTTC.

Regarding this clone: This may come from a read error, since a much larger clone is one base off. The V and J genes are TRBV6-1 and TRBJ1-4, with D perhaps TRBD1 (5 bases). V was shortened by 3 bases and J by 6 bases, with 14 bases between the two germline ends. The CDR3 covers 15 residues. In germline, CDR1 is MNHNS, CDR2 SASEGT. The CDR3 DNA reads as TGTGCCAGCAGTGAGATCGTCAGGGAAGATGAAAAACTGTTTTTT. This gives the protein CASSEIVREDEKLFF.

This clone occurred many times. This chain joins TRBV24-1 and TRBJ2-2; D remains unclear. Germline CDR1 reads KGHDR; CDR2 reads SFDVKD. V was trimmed by 9 bases and J by 3 bases, leaving 7 bases between them. The CDR3 consists of 12 residues. The CDR3 nucleotides read TGTGCCACCGAAGGAGACACCGGGGAGCTGTTTTTT. The encoded protein is CATEGDTGELFF.

Regarding this clone: Just one base apart from a much larger clone, this may be a read error. This chain uses TRBV3-1 with TRBJ2-3, with D unclear. Per the germline V gene, CDR1 is LGHDT and CDR2 is YNNKEL (reference sequence). The CDR3 contains 18 residues. Here the CDR3 DNA reads TGTGCCGGCAGCCAAGGAAGGAAAAGGCGGATGCGCACAGATACGCAGTATTTT. This gives the protein CAGSQGRKRRMRTDTQYF.

This clone was observed many times. The chain employs TRBV5-1 and TRBJ1-1, with 7 bases fitting TRBD1. V shed 5 bases, J shed 4 bases, and the junction held 11 bases outside the gene matches. CDR1 is SGHRS and CDR2 is YFSETQ in the germline V gene. The CDR3 sequence is 15 residues long. In nucleotides, the CDR3 is TGCGCCAGCAGATGGAATGCGGGGACAGCCACTGAAGCTTTCTTT. This translates into CASRWNAGTATEAFF.

This clone was seen many times. This sequence joins TRBV12-3 or TRBV12-4 and TRBJ2-5, with TRBD2 matching over 9 bases. V shed 9 bases, J shed 1 base, and the junction held 9 bases outside the gene matches. The CDR3 is made up of 15 amino acids. The CDR3 spells CASSVWREGQETQYF. CDR3 nucleotide sequence: TGTGCCAGTTCCGTATGGCGGGAGGGCCAAGAGACCCAGTACTTC.

This clone was observed at least ten times. The chain carries TRBV6-6 and TRBJ2-5, with D hard to call. Trimming took 0 bases from V and 1 from J, leaving 9 bases between them. The CDR3 runs 15 residues. Germline assignment: CDR1 MNHNY and CDR2 SVGAGI (reference sequence). CDR3 nucleotide sequence: TGTGCCAGCAGTTACTCGAGAACGATCCAAGAGACCCAGTACTTC. Protein product: CASSYSRTIQETQYF.

This clone was seen ten or more times. The CDR3 DNA sequence: TGCGCCAGCAGCTTTGGTAGCGGGAACCACAATGAGCAGTTCTTC. Amino acids: CASSFGSGNHNEQFF. The rearrangement joins TRBV5-1 to TRBJ2-1; 8 positions agree with TRBD2. The germline V gene encodes CDR1 SGHRS and CDR2 YFSETQ. V trimming: 2 bases; J trimming: 5 bases; junction bases outside the gene matches: 6. CDR3 length equals 15 residues.

This clone has at least ten counts. The chain links TRBV24-1 to TRBJ2-1, with D possibly matching TRBD2 (5 bases). V was clipped by 5 bases and J by 5 bases, with 15 bases between them. The CDR3 consists of 15 residues. Germline lookup yields CDR1 KGHDR and CDR2 SFDVKD. CDR3: CATSGARAQDNEQFF. The CDR3 DNA reads TGTGCCACCAGTGGTGCGAGGGCCCAGGACAATGAGCAGTTCTTC.

This clone was observed at least ten times. This rearrangement joins TRBV28 to TRBJ2-5; 11 positions agree with TRBD1. Germline V gene data show CDR1 as MDHEN and CDR2 as SYDVKM. The CDR3 is 18 amino acids. V lost 5 bases to trimming and J lost 4 bases; unmatched junction nucleotides: 15. The CDR3 DNA sequence: TGTGCCAGCAGTCCGACGACCCCGGACAGGGGGCTGAGAGAGACCCAGTACTTC. Protein: CASSPTTPDRGLRETQYF.

In its sample, this clone was seen many times. Other DNA sequences in this specimen translate into the identical CDR3. This rearrangement joins TRBV6-1 to TRBJ1-3; 8 bases are shared with TRBD1. Germline V gene lookup returns CDR1 MNHNS and CDR2 SASEGT. CDR3 size: 14 residues. The V gene end was trimmed by 6 bases and the J gene end by 3 bases; junction bases not matched to a gene: 4. CDR3 protein: CASRFDRGGNTIYF. The CDR3 DNA reads TGTGCCAGCAGATTCGACAGGGGTGGAAACACCATATATTTT.

This clone is medium-sized by share. The CDR3 loop is CASRGTGGFGNQPQHF. In nucleotides, the CDR3 is TGTGCCAGCAGGGGGACAGGGGGGTTCGGCAATCAGCCCCAGCATTTT. The chain uses TRBV6-1 and TRBJ1-5; 11 bases match TRBD1. V trimming: 6 bases; J trimming: 2 bases; junction bases outside the gene matches: 6. The germline gives CDR1 MNHNS, CDR2 SASEGT. The CDR3 covers 16 residues.

This clone was counted at least ten times. The CDR3 reads CASRGGREFNEQFF. CDR3 DNA: TGTGCCAGCCGGGGGGGACGGGAGTTCAATGAGCAGTTCTTC. The chain recombines TRBV9 with TRBJ2-1, with 8 bases lining up with TRBD2. CDR3 length: 14 amino acids. Germline V gene sequence: CDR1 SGDLS, CDR2 YYNGEE. The V and J ends lost 7 bases and 6 bases, in that order; junction bases with no gene match: 9.

Points on this clone: The junction departs from germline at one end; a sequencing error may be responsible. The CDR3: CPSSLTTMDQPQHF. The CDR3 region has the DNA TGTCCCAGCAGCTTAACCACGATGGATCAGCCCCAGCATTTT. This chain connects TRBV27 to TRBJ1-5; D call uncertain. The CDR3 contains 14 residues. Germline V gene data show CDR1 as MNHEY and CDR2 as SMNVEV (reference sequence).

The rearrangement uses TRBV29-1 and TRBJ1-1; D is unclear. Germline CDR1 SQVTM, CDR2 ANQGSEA. Trimming pared 5 bases from V and 1 base from J, leaving 8 bases between. The CDR3 is made up of 12 amino acids. CDR3 coding DNA: TGCAGCGTTATTGAACAGAACACTGAAGCTTTCTTT. Its translation: CSVIEQNTEAFF.

This clone came up many times. CDR3 DNA: TGCAGTGCTAGAGCGGGGGGCGGTCAGCCCCAGCATTTT. Translation gives CSARAGGGQPQHF. The rearrangement links TRBV20-1 to TRBJ1-5; a possible D gene is TRBD1 (6 bases). CDR3 size: 13 residues. Per germline, CDR1 DFQATT and CDR2 SNEGSKA (reference sequence). V was pared by 1 base and J by 6 bases, with 10 bases between.

This clone was counted many times. V usage is TRBV12-3 or TRBV12-4 and J usage is TRBJ2-2; D not resolved. V was trimmed by 5 bases and J by 0 bases, leaving 1 base between them. CDR3 size: 12 residues. The CDR3 protein is CASSTNTGELFF. In DNA, the CDR3 is TGTGCCAGCAGTACGAACACCGGGGAGCTGTTTTTT.

This clone was counted ten times or more. This chain uses TRBV28 with TRBJ2-7; weak D call: TRBD2 (6 bases). Per germline, CDR1 MDHEN and CDR2 SYDVKM. CDR3 length: 13 amino acids. V was cut by 3 bases and J by 6 bases, with 12 bases left in between. The CDR3 DNA reads as TGTGCCAGCAGTTTTTGGGGTAGCGGCGAGCAGTACTTC. As protein: CASSFWGSGEQYF. Using reference TRBV28 and TRBJ2-7 for the parts outside the CDR3, the full variable domain is DVKVTQSSRYLVKRTGEKVFLECVQDMDHENMFWYRQDPGLGLRLIYFSYDVKMKEKGDIPEGYSVSREKKERFSLILESASTNQTSMYLCASSFWGSGEQYFGPGTRLTVT.

This clone was seen repeatedly, ten times or more. The CDR3 loop reads CASSISQRTEAFF. DNA for the CDR3: TGTGCCAGTAGTATTTCACAGAGGACTGAAGCTTTCTTT. V and J are TRBV19 and TRBJ1-1; D is ambiguous. CDR3 size: 13 residues. The V and J ends lost 3 bases and 5 bases respectively, with 10 bases between them. CDR1 and CDR2 from the germline V gene are LNHDA and SQIVND (reference sequence).

This clone appeared many times. The chain joins TRBV11-1 to TRBJ1-3; 9 bases are shared with TRBD1. With 5 bases clipped from V and 1 base from J, the junction kept 9 bases outside the gene matches. This CDR3 has 17 residues. Germline V gene lookup returns CDR1 SGHAT and CDR2 FQDESV (reference sequence). Here the CDR3 DNA reads TGTGCCAGCAGCGGGGGGGACAGGGATATTTCTGGAAACACCATATATTTT. It encodes CASSGGDRDISGNTIYF.

This clone was found many times. For the CDR3, the DNA is TGTGCCAGCAGCCAAACAGGCTCTGGGGCCAACGTCCTGACTTTC. Its protein product is CASSQTGSGANVLTF. The chain recombines TRBV9 with TRBJ2-6, with TRBD1 as a possible D gene (5 bases). Germline values: CDR1 SGDLS, CDR2 YYNGEE. The CDR3 covers 15 residues. V lost 4 bases and J 0 bases, leaving 8 bases between the germline ends.

This clone was recorded many times. V usage is TRBV6-1 and J usage is TRBJ1-5; D perhaps matches TRBD1 (6 bases). Germline V gene data show CDR1 as MNHNS and CDR2 as SASEGT. CDR3 size: 13 residues. Between the trimmed V and J ends, which lost 8 bases and 7 bases, there was a span of 15 bases. For the CDR3, the DNA is TGTGCCAGCGACTCCCCGGGGGGCCAGCCCCAGCATTTT. This gives the protein CASDSPGGQPQHF.